Sequencing of this T cell receptor (beta chain) was carried out in a study of blood T cell repertoires in COVID-19. Study information: The samples span acute and convalescent COVID-19 from the United States, Italy and Spain. The analysed material was cDNA or gDNA that came from T cells, B-cell-depleted T cells, or PBMCs.

The CDR3 runs to 13 residues. Germline V gives CDR1 MNHEY, CDR2 SVGEGT. V dropped 6 bases and J dropped 5 bases, with 14 bases sitting between them. In the source study's methods: For nucleated cells, counts were estimated from reference gene primer amplification. Profiling relied on immunoSEQ multiplex PCR, and the TCRdb table lists in-frame clones only, not all of them. V, J and clone size reflect that table, while D and trimming were determined from the DNA. The sample lists 150,000 or so clones; 80% were seen once. Source material: peripheral blood. The chain couples TRBV6-2 or TRBV6-3 to TRBJ2-7, with unresolved D. The sequence derives from a man in his 60s with acute or convalescent COVID-19. CDR3: CASSLPPLHEQYF. The CDR3 DNA sequence: TGTGCCAGCAGCCTACCCCCACTACACGAGCAGTACTTC.